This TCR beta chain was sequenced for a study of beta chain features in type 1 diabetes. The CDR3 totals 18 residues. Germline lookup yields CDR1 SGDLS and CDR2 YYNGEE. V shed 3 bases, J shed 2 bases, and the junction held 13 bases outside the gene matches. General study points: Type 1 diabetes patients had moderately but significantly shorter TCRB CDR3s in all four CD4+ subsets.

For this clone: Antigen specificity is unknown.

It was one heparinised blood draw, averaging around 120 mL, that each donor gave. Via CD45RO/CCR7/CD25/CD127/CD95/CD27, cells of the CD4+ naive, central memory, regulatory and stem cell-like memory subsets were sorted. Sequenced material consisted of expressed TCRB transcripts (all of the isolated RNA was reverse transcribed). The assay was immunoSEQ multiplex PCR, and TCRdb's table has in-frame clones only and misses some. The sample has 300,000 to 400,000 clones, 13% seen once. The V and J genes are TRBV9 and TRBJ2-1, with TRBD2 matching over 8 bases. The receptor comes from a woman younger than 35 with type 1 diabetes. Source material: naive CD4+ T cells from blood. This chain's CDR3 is CASSGRSGLAIAYNEQFF. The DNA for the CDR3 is TGTGCCAGCAGCGGACGTAGCGGACTAGCTATCGCCTACAATGAGCAGTTCTTC.